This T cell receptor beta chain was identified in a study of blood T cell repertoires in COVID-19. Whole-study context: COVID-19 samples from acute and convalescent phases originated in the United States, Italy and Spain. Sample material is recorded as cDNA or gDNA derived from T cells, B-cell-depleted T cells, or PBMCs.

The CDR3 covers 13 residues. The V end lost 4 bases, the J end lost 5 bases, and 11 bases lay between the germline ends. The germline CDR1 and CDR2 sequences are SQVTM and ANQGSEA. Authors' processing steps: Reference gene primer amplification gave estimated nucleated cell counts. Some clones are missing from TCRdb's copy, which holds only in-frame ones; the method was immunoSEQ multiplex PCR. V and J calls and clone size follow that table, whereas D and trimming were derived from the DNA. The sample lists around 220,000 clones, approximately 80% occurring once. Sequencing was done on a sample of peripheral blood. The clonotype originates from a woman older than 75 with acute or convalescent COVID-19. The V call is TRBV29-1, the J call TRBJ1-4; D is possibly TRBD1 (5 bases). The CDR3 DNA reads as TGCAGCGTTGGGCAGGGTGGGAATGAAAAACTGTTTTTT. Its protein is CSVGQGGNEKLFF. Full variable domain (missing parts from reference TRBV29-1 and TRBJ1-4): SAVISQKPSRDICQRGTSLTIQCQVDSQVTMMFWYRQQPGQSLTLIATANQGSEATYESGFVIDKFPISRPNLTFSTLTVSNMSPEDSSIYLCSVGQGGNEKLFFGSGTQLSVL.